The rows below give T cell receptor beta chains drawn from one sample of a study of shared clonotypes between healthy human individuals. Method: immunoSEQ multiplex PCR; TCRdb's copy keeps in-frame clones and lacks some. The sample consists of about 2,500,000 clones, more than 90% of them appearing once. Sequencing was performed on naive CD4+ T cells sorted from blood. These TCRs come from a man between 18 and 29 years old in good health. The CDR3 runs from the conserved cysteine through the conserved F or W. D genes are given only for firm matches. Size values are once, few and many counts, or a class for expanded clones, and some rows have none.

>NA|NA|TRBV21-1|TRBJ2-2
CASSNFIGTGELFF
TGTGCCAGCAGCAACTTCATAGGCACCGGGGAGCTGTTTTTT
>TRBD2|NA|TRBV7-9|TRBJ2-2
CASSSGNANTGELFF
TGTGCCAGCAGCAGCGGGAACGCGAACACCGGGGAGCTGTTTTTT
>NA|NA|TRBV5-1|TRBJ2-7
CASSPQGPAYEQYF
TGCGCCAGCAGCCCCCAGGGGCCCGCCTACGAGCAGTACTTC
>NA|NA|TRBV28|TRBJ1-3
CASNLGNSGNTIYF
TGTGCCAGCAACTTGGGAAACTCTGGAAACACCATATATTTT
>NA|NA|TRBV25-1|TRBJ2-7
CANSAFPSYEQYF
TGTGCCAACAGCGCTTTTCCCTCCTACGAGCAGTACTTC
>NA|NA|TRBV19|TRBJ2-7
CASSREMSSYEQYF
TGTGCCAGTAGTAGGGAAATGAGCTCCTACGAGCAGTACTTC
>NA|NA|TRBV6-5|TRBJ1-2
CASRQTTKAFYGYTF
TGTGCCAGCAGGCAGACGACAAAGGCTTTTTATGGCTACACCTTC
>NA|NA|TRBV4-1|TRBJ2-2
CASSQEGLPNTGELFF
TGCGCCAGCAGCCAAGAAGGGCTCCCTAACACCGGGGAGCTGTTTTTT
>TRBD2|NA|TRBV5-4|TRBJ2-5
CASSSGLEQYF
TGTGCCAGCAGCTCGGGACTAGAGCAGTACTTC
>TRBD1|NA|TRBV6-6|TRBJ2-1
CASIKGTGSLYEQFF
TGTGCCAGCATAAAAGGGACAGGGAGCCTTTATGAGCAGTTCTTC
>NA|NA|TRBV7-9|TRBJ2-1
CASSLGPYNEQFF
TGTGCCAGCAGCTTGGGACCCTACAATGAGCAGTTCTTC
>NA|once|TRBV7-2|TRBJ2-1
CASSLVGAGRSGEQFF
TGTGCCAGCAGCTTAGTGGGGGCGGGGCGCTCAGGTGAGCAGTTCTTC
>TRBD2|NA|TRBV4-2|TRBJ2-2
CASSQDGGLSVAGELFF
TGTGCCAGCAGCCAAGATGGGGGACTAAGTGTTGCCGGGGAGCTGTTTTTT
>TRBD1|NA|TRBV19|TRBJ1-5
CASSLWGQGRQPQHF
TGTGCCAGTAGCCTCTGGGGACAGGGAAGACAGCCCCAGCATTTT
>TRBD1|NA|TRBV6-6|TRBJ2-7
CASSYTGTGPYEQYF
TGTGCCAGCAGTTACACCGGGACAGGCCCCTACGAGCAGTACTTC
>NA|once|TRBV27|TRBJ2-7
CASSLSILLSRSGEQYF
TGTGCCAGCAGTTTATCGATTTTACTAAGCCGTTCGGGCGAGCAGTACTTC
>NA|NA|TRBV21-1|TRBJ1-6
CASSKRPRGGASQNSPLHF
TGTGCCAGCAGCAAACGGCCAAGGGGGGGCGCAAGTCAGAATTCACCCCTCCACTTT
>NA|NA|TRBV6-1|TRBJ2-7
CASSVDFYEQYF
TGTGCCAGCAGTGTCGACTTTTACGAGCAGTACTTC
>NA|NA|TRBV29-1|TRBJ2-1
CSVEGRGIAYNEQFF
TGCAGCGTTGAAGGCAGGGGCATAGCCTACAATGAGCAGTTCTTC
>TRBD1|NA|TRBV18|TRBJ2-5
CASSPSTGGQETQYF
TGTGCCAGCTCACCGTCGACAGGGGGCCAAGAGACCCAGTACTTC
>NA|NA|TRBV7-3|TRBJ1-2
CASSWGPVNYGYTF
TGTGCCAGCAGCTGGGGCCCCGTAAACTATGGCTACACCTTC
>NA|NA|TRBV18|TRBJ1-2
CASSPPINSGDGYTF
TGTGCCAGCTCACCACCGATTAACAGTGGGGATGGCTACACCTTC
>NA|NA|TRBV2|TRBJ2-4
CASSTKNIQYF
TGTGCCAGCAGTACGAAAAACATTCAGTACTTC
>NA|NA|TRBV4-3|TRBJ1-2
CASSQDVLVYSGPYGYTF
TGCGCCAGCAGCCAAGATGTGCTTGTGTACTCAGGGCCTTATGGCTACACCTTC
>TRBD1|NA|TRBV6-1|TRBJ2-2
CASSLTGLGGGELFF
TGTGCCAGCAGCCTGACAGGGTTAGGCGGCGGGGAGCTGTTTTTT
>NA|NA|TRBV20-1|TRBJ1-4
CAAGANEKLFF
TGCGCAGCGGGGGCGAATGAAAAACTGTTTTTT
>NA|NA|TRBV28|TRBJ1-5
CASSLIDRSNQPQHF
TGTGCCAGCAGTTTAATCGACAGAAGCAATCAGCCCCAGCATTTT
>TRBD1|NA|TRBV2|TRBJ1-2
CASREQGAGNYGYTF
TGTGCCAGCAGGGAACAGGGGGCGGGGAACTATGGCTACACCTTC
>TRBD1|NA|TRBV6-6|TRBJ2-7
CASSSTGGLSYEQYF
TGTGCCAGCAGTTCCACAGGGGGGTTGTCCTACGAGCAGTACTTC
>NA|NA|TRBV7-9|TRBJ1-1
CASSFGGDTEAFF
TGTGCCAGCAGCTTCGGGGGGGACACTGAAGCTTTCTTT
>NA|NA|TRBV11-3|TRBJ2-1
CASSLGRINEQFF
TGTGCCAGCAGCTTAGGCCGTATCAATGAGCAGTTCTTC
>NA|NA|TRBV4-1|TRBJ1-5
CASSPTPTVNQPQHF
TGCGCCAGCAGCCCCACCCCAACGGTCAATCAGCCCCAGCATTTT
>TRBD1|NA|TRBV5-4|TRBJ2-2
CASSPGTGVNTGELFF
TGTGCCAGCAGCCCCGGGACAGGGGTTAACACCGGGGAGCTGTTTTTT
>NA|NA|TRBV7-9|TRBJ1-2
CASSYHGGDYGYTF
TGTGCCAGCAGCTATCACGGGGGGGACTATGGCTACACCTTC
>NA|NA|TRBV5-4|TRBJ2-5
CASSLDFGQIQETQYF
TGTGCCAGCAGCCTAGATTTCGGGCAGATCCAAGAGACCCAGTACTTC
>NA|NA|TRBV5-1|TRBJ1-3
CASSLGSSGNTIYF
TGCGCCAGCAGCTTGGGTTCCTCTGGAAACACCATATATTTT
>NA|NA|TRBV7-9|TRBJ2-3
CASSSGSPGTDTQYF
TGTGCCAGCAGTTCGGGTTCTCCTGGCACAGATACGCAGTATTTT
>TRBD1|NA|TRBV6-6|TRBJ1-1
CASSRSTGGNTEAFF
TGTGCCAGCAGCCGATCGACAGGGGGCAACACTGAAGCTTTCTTT
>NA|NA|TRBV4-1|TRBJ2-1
CASSQEGRSSNEQFF
TGCGCCAGCAGCCAAGAAGGTCGGAGCTCCAATGAGCAGTTCTTC
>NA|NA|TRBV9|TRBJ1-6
CASSVTPGISPLHF
TGTGCCAGCAGCGTAACTCCAGGGATTTCACCCCTCCACTTT
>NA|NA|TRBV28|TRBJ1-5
CASSLRKDSLGNQPQHF
TGTGCCAGCAGTTTAAGGAAGGACAGTTTGGGGAATCAGCCCCAGCATTTT
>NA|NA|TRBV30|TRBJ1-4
CAWRSRGAREKLFF
TGTGCCTGGAGGTCTCGGGGGGCACGGGAAAAACTGTTTTTT
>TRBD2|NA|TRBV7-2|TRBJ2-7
CASSLGTSGRDSYEQYF
TGTGCCAGCAGCTTAGGGACTAGCGGGCGGGACTCCTACGAGCAGTACTTC
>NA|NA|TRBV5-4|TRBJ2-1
CASSWDADNEQFF
TGTGCCAGCAGCTGGGACGCTGACAATGAGCAGTTCTTC
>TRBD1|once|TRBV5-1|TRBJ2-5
CASSSPDREQETQYF
TGCGCCAGCAGCTCTCCTGACAGGGAACAAGAGACCCAGTACTTC
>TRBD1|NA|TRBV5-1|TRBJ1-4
CASSFGQGGEKLFF
TGCGCCAGCAGCTTCGGTCAGGGGGGCGAAAAACTGTTTTTT
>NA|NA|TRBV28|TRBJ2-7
CASSSSHRDEQYF
TGTGCCAGCAGTTCCTCTCATAGGGACGAGCAGTACTTC
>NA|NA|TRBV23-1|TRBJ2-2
CASSRTIGTSPQGDTGELFF
TGCGCCAGCAGTCGAACGATAGGGACTAGTCCCCAGGGGGACACCGGGGAGCTGTTTTTT
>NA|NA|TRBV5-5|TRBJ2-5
CASRAFSQETQYF
TGTGCCAGCAGGGCGTTCTCCCAAGAGACCCAGTACTTC
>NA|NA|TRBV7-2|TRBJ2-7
CASSLMEGPYEQYF
TGTGCCAGCAGCTTAATGGAAGGGCCCTACGAGCAGTACTTC
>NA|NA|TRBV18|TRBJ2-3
CASSLGQSTDTQYF
TGTGCCAGCTCACTAGGACAGAGCACAGATACGCAGTATTTT
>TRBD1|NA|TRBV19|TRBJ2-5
CASSWTGGEETQYF
TGTGCCAGTAGTTGGACAGGGGGCGAAGAGACCCAGTACTTC
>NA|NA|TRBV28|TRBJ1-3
CASTWGSGNTIYF
TGTGCCAGCACTTGGGGCTCTGGAAACACCATATATTTT
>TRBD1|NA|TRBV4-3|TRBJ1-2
CASSHDRGSYGYTF
TGCGCCAGCAGCCACGACAGGGGATCCTATGGCTACACCTTC
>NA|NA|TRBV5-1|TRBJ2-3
CASSSWGQDTDTQYF
TGCGCCAGCAGTTCTTGGGGCCAGGACACAGATACGCAGTATTTT
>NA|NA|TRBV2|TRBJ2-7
CASDQGGGEQYF
TGTGCCAGCGACCAAGGGGGTGGGGAGCAGTACTTC
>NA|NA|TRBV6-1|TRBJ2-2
CASRTGGLGGELFF
TGTGCCAGCAGGACAGGTGGGCTTGGCGGGGAGCTGTTTTTT
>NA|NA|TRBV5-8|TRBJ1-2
CASSYPQGYGYTF
TGTGCCAGCAGCTATCCGCAGGGCTATGGCTACACCTTC
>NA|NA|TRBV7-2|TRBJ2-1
CASSLLGGGNEQFF
TGTGCCAGCAGCTTATTGGGGGGCGGTAATGAGCAGTTCTTC
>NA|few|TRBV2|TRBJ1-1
CASSEEGDTEAFF
TGTGCCAGCAGTGAAGAGGGTGACACTGAAGCTTTCTTT